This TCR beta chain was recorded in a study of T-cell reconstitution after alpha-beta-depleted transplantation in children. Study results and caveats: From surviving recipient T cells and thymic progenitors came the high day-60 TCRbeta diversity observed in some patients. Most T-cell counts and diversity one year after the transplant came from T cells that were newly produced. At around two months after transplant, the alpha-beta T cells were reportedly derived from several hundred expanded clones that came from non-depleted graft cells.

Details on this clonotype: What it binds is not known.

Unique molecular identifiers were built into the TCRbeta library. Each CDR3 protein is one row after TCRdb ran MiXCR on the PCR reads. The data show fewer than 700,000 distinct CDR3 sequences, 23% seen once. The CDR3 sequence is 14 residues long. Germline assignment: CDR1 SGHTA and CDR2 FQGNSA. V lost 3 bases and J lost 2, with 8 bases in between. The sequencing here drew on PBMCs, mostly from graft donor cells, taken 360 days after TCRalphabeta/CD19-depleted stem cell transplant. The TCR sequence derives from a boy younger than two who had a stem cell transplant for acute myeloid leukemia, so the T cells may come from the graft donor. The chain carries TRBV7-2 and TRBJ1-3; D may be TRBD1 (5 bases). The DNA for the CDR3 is TGTGCCAGCAGCTTGGTGACAGCTGGAAACACCATATATTTT. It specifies CASSLVTAGNTIYF.